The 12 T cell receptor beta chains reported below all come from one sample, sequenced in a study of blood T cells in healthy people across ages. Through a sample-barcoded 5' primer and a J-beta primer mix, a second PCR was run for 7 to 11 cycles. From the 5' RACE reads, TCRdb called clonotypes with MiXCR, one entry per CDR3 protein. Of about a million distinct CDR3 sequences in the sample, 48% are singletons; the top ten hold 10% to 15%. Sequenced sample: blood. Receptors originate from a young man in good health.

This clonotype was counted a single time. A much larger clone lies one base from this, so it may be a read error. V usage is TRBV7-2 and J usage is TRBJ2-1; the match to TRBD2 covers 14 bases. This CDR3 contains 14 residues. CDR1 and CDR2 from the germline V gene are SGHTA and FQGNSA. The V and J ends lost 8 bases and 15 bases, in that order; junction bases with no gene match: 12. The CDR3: CASGAGTSGGRPFF. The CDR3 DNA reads TGTGCCAGCGGCGCCGGGACTAGCGGGGGACGTCCGTTCTTC.

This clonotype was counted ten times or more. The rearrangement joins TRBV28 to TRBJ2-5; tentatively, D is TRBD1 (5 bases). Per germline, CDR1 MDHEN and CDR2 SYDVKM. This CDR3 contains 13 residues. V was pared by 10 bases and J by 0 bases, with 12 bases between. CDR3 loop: CANSQAYQETQYF. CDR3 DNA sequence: TGTGCCAATTCACAGGCGTACCAAGAGACCCAGTACTTC.

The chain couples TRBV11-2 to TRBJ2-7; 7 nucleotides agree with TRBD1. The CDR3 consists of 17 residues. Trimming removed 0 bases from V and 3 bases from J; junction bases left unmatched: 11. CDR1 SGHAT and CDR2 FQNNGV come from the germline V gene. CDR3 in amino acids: CASSLEAGGGYGYEQYF. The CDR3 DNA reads TGTGCCAGCAGCTTAGAAGCAGGGGGTGGTTACGGCTACGAGCAGTACTTC.

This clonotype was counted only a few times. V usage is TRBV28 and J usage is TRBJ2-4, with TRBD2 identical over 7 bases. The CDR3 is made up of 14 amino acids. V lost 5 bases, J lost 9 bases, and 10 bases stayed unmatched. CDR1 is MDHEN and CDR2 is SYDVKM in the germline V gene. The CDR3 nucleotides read TGTGCCAGCAGTATGGGTTCTACGGGGGGCATTCAGTACTTC. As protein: CASSMGSTGGIQYF. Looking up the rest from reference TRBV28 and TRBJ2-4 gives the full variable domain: DVKVTQSSRYLVKRTGEKVFLECVQDMDHENMFWYRQDPGLGLRLIYFSYDVKMKEKGDIPEGYSVSREKKERFSLILESASTNQTSMYLCASSMGSTGGIQYFGAGTRLSVL.

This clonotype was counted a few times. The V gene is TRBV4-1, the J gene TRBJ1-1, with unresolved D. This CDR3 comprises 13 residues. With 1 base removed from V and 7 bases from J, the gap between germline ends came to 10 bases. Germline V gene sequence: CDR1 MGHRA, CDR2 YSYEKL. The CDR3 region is CASSQVVGGEAFF. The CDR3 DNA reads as TGCGCCAGCAGCCAAGTGGTTGGCGGTGAAGCTTTCTTT.

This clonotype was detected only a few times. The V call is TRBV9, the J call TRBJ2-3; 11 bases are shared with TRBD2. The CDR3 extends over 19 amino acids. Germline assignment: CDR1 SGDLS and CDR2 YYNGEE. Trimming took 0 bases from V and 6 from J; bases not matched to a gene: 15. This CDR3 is CASSVGFSGGAGSMDTQYF. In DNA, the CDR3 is TGTGCCAGCAGCGTAGGGTTTAGCGGGGGGGCCGGTTCAATGGATACGCAGTATTTT.

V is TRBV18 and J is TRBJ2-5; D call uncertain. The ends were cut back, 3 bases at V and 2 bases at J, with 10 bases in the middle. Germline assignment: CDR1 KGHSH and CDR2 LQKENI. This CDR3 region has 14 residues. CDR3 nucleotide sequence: TGTGCCAGCTCACCTATGGCAGAGCAAGAGACCCAGTACTTC. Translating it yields CASSPMAEQETQYF.

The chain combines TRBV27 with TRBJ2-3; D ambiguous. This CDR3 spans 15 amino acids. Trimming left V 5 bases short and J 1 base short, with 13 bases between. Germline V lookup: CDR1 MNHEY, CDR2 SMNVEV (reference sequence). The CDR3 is CASSPLEPGTDTQYF. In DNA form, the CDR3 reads TGTGCCAGCAGTCCGCTGGAGCCTGGCACAGATACGCAGTATTTT.

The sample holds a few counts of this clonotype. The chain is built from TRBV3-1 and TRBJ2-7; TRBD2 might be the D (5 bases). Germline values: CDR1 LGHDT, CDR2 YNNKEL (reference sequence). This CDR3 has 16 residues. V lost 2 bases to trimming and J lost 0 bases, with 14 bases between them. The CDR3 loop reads CASSQTLYGLSYEQYF. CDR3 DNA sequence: TGTGCCAGCAGCCAAACGCTTTACGGACTCTCCTACGAGCAGTACTTC.

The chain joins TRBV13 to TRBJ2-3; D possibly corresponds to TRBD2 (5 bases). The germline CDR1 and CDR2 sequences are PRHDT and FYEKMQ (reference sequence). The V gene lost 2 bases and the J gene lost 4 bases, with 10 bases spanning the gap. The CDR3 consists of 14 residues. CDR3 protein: CASSLTRDPDTQYF. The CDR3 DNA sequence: TGTGCCAGCAGCTTAACACGGGATCCAGATACGCAGTATTTT.

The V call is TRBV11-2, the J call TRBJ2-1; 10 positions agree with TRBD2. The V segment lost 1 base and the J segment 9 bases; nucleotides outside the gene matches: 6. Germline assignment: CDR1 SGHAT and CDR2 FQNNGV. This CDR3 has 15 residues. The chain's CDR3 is CASSLGLAGVTEQFF. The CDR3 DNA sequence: TGTGCCAGCAGCTTAGGGCTAGCGGGAGTGACTGAGCAGTTCTTC.

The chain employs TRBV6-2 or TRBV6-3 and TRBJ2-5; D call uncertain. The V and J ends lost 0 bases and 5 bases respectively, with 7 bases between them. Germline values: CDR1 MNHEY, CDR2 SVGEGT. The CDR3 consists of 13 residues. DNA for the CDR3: TGTGCCAGCAGTTACTCAAACAGCGAGACCCAGTACTTC. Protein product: CASSYSNSETQYF.